This passage covers 14 T cell receptor beta chains from one sample sequenced in a study of T cell changes during pregnancy in multiple sclerosis. TCRdb's table, derived via immunoSEQ multiplex PCR, lists solely in-frame clones and lacks some. The sample contains about 85,000 clones, roughly nine tenths of which appear only once. The sequencing here drew on peripheral blood, taken in the first trimester of pregnancy. These receptors came from a female donor with multiple sclerosis, enrolled in a pregnancy study.

V and J are TRBV28 and TRBJ1-6, with TRBD1 matching 9 bases. J was trimmed by 9 bases and V by 5 bases; bases with no gene match: 5. CDR1 and CDR2 from the germline V gene are MDHEN and SYDVKM. The CDR3 is made up of 14 amino acids. The CDR3 region has the DNA TGTGCCAGCAGTCGGACAGGGGTGGGTTCACCCCTCCACTTT. It is translated as CASSRTGVGSPLHF.

The chain recombines TRBV30 with TRBJ2-7; 8 nucleotides align to TRBD1. Unmatched junction bases numbered 7, after V lost 0 bases and J lost 3 bases. The germline V gene has CDR1 GTSNPN and CDR2 SVGIG (reference sequence). The CDR3 runs 15 residues. The DNA for the CDR3 is TGTGCCTGGAGTGTGGCGACAGGGGTTTTCTACGAGCAGTACTTC. Amino acids: CAWSVATGVFYEQYF. Based on the CDR3 plus reference TRBV30 and TRBJ2-7, the full variable domain is SQTIHQWPATLVQPVGSPLSLECTVEGTSNPNLYWYRQAAGRGLQLLFYSVGIGQISSEVPQNLSASRPQDRQFILSSKKLLLSDSGFYLCAWSVATGVFYEQYFGPGTRLTVT.

Notes on this clone: Distinct nucleotide sequences in the sample also encode this CDR3. The chain couples TRBV2 to TRBJ2-7, with a tentative D call TRBD2 (6 bases). The CDR3 loop spans 14 amino acids. The germline gives CDR1 SNHLY, CDR2 FYNNEI. The V end lost 6 bases, the J end lost 4 bases, and 16 bases lay between the germline ends. The CDR3 DNA sequence: TGTGCCAGCAGGGGCCTACGGGAGAGATACGAGCAGTACTTC. Translated: CASRGLRERYEQYF.

In DNA, the CDR3 is TGTGCCAGCAGTGAAATAATAGAGGGACAGGGGGTGGAAGCTTTCTTT. This encodes CASSEIIEGQGVEAFF. The chain links TRBV2 to TRBJ1-1; 11 bases map to TRBD1. The CDR3 consists of 16 residues. The germline V gene encodes CDR1 SNHLY and CDR2 FYNNEI. Trimming removed 2 bases from V and 8 bases from J; junction bases left unmatched: 10.

The gene calls are TRBV10-3 and TRBJ2-5, with 7 bases aligning to TRBD2. With 3 bases clipped from V and 4 bases from J, the junction kept 2 bases outside the gene matches. From germline, CDR1 is ENHRY and CDR2 SYGVKD. The CDR3 length is 13 residues. Here the CDR3 DNA reads TGTGCCATCAGTGAAATAGCGGGAGAGACCCAGTACTTC. Residues: CAISEIAGETQYF.

The rearrangement joins TRBV2 to TRBJ2-3; tentative D call: TRBD1 (6 bases). CDR1 and CDR2 from the germline V gene are SNHLY and FYNNEI. V lost 8 bases and J lost 2, with 23 bases in between. This CDR3 is 17 amino acids long. The CDR3 nucleotides read TGTGCCAGCTCAGGGGAGATTAGCTCCTATTCCACAGATACGCAGTATTTT. It is translated as CASSGEISSYSTDTQYF.

This chain connects TRBV28 to TRBJ2-7; unclear D gene. The V end was cut by 2 bases, the J end by 4 bases, with 18 bases between. Germline values: CDR1 MDHEN, CDR2 SYDVKM. This CDR3 comprises 16 residues. This chain's CDR3 is CASSLDANLNIYEQYF. The DNA of the CDR3 is TGTGCCAGCAGTTTAGATGCGAACTTAAATATATACGAGCAGTACTTC.

V and J are TRBV19 and TRBJ1-4; D is ambiguous. The CDR3 has 17 residues. Germline V gives CDR1 LNHDA, CDR2 SQIVND (reference sequence). V lost 5 bases, J lost 6 bases, and 22 bases lay in between. The CDR3 DNA reads as TGTGCCAGTAGTGGAGGAGGGATTACGTTTTCAGATGAAAAACTGTTTTTT. It yields the protein CASSGGGITFSDEKLFF.

The chain has TRBV5-1 and TRBJ2-2; a possible D gene is TRBD1 (7 bases). The V gene lost 0 bases and the J gene lost 9 bases, with 12 bases spanning the gap. Germline CDR1 is SGHRS and CDR2 is YFSETQ. There are 14 residues in the CDR3. CDR3 nucleotides: TGCGCCAGCAGCTTGGACAGGGGAGGAAGGGAGCTGTTTTTT. It specifies CASSLDRGGRELFF.

The rearrangement joins TRBV9 to TRBJ2-1; no reliable D call. The CDR3 runs to 13 residues. Germline CDR1 SGDLS, CDR2 YYNGEE. V dropped 4 bases and J dropped 9 bases, with 14 bases sitting between them. The CDR3 DNA reads as TGTGCCAGCAGCCCGCACGTAGGCGGTGAGCAGTTCTTC. Its translation is CASSPHVGGEQFF.

CDR3 sequence reads: CASSLGDRGTDTQYF. For the CDR3, the DNA is TGTGCCAGCAGCTTGGGGGACAGGGGTACAGATACGCAGTATTTT. V and J are TRBV5-6 and TRBJ2-3, with 10 bases fitting TRBD1. Germline V gene sequence: CDR1 SGHDT, CDR2 YYEEEE. Trimming removed 0 bases from V and 3 bases from J; junction bases left unmatched: 1. The CDR3 contains 15 residues.

The rearrangement uses TRBV20-1 and TRBJ1-2; D possibly corresponds to TRBD1 (5 bases). This CDR3 region has 11 residues. Trimming stripped 1 base from V and 14 bases from J, with 14 bases between. Germline CDR1 and CDR2: DFQATT and SNEGSKA (reference sequence). Here the CDR3 reads CSARAGGFETF. CDR3 sequence (DNA): TGCAGTGCTAGAGCCGGGGGATTCGAAACCTTC.

The chain has TRBV27 and TRBJ2-7; 7 bases map to TRBD2. The ends lost 6 bases at V and 4 bases at J; junction bases unmatched: 18. Germline assignment: CDR1 MNHEY and CDR2 SMNVEV (reference sequence). CDR3 length equals 17 residues. The CDR3 region has the DNA TGTGCCAGCAGCCCTATGCTAGGGCTAGCGGAAAGATACGAGCAGTACTTC. Translation: CASSPMLGLAERYEQYF.

This clone showed up just once. This chain links TRBV7-9 with TRBJ1-2, with 7 bases aligning to TRBD1. The CDR3 extends over 13 amino acids. Germline lookup yields CDR1 SEHNR and CDR2 FQNEAQ (reference sequence). J was trimmed by 2 bases and V by 5 bases; bases with no gene match: 2. The CDR3 region has the DNA TGTGCCAGCAGCCCACAGGGGAACTATGGCTACACCTTC. This encodes CASSPQGNYGYTF.